Listed below are T cell receptor beta chains from one sample, sequenced in a study of T cell repertoires in cytomegalovirus infection. From the reads, TCRdb called clonotypes with MiXCR, one entry per CDR3 protein. The profile covers approximately 110,000 distinct CDR3 sequences, with under 50% appearing a single time and just under 75% taken by the ten largest. These TCRs are of unknown antigen specificity. The source was CD8+ T cells from cultured PBMCs, collected from culture after CMV antigen stimulation. The receptors shown here come from a human donor in good health (CMV status not recorded). Some clones in this sample may be carry-over from other donors' samples. The CDR3 runs from the conserved cysteine through the conserved F or W. The order of the fields is CDR3 DNA, CDR3 protein, V gene, clone size, D gene, J gene. The D gene is left open where the match is weak. Expanded clones are given a class, and other clones once, few, many or no size at all.

cdr3_nt: TGTGCCAGCAGTTTAACGGATCAAGAGACCCAGTACTTC; cdr3_aa: CASSLTDQETQYF; v_call: TRBV12-3/TRBV12-4; clone_size: once; d_call: .; j_call: TRBJ2-5
cdr3_nt: TGTGCCAGCAGGCCACAGGGAGGTTATGGCTACACCTTC; cdr3_aa: CASRPQGGYGYTF; v_call: TRBV27; clone_size: many; d_call: .; j_call: TRBJ1-2
cdr3_nt: TGTGCCAGCAGTTACTCGCCGGGACAGAACTATGGCTACACCTTC; cdr3_aa: CASSYSPGQNYGYTF; v_call: TRBV6-5; clone_size: few; d_call: TRBD1; j_call: TRBJ1-2
cdr3_nt: TGTGCCAGCAGTTCTGGACTAAACACAGATACGCAGTATTTT; cdr3_aa: CASSSGLNTDTQYF; v_call: TRBV12-3/TRBV12-4; clone_size: .; d_call: .; j_call: TRBJ2-3
cdr3_nt: TGCGCCAGCAGCCAAGCGTTGACAGGGATGGGTGGCTACACCTTC; cdr3_aa: CASSQALTGMGGYTF; v_call: TRBV4-1; clone_size: .; d_call: TRBD1; j_call: TRBJ1-2
cdr3_nt: TGTGCCAGCACCCCGGGACTAACCTTTACAGATACGCAGTATTTT; cdr3_aa: CASTPGLTFTDTQYF; v_call: TRBV28; clone_size: few; d_call: TRBD2; j_call: TRBJ2-3
cdr3_nt: TGTGCCAGCAGCGACACAAACACCGGGGAGCTGTTTTTT; cdr3_aa: CASSDTNTGELFF; v_call: TRBV28; clone_size: many; d_call: .; j_call: TRBJ2-2
cdr3_nt: TGTGCCAGCAGTACCCCCGGGAGCACTGAAGCTTTCTTT; cdr3_aa: CASSTPGSTEAFF; v_call: TRBV12-3/TRBV12-4; clone_size: .; d_call: .; j_call: TRBJ1-1
cdr3_nt: TGTGCCAGCGCGTGGACAGGGGAAGCCTACAATGAGCAGTTCTTC; cdr3_aa: CASAWTGEAYNEQFF; v_call: TRBV12-3/TRBV12-4; clone_size: few; d_call: TRBD1; j_call: TRBJ2-1
cdr3_nt: TGTGCCAGCACAGGGGAGGGGACAGATACGCAGTATTTT; cdr3_aa: CASTGEGTDTQYF; v_call: TRBV7-6; clone_size: few; d_call: .; j_call: TRBJ2-3
cdr3_nt: TGTGCCAGCAGCTTGGTGAGCACTATGAGGTATGGCTACACCTTC; cdr3_aa: CASSLVSTMRYGYTF; v_call: TRBV5-5; clone_size: .; d_call: .; j_call: TRBJ1-2
cdr3_nt: TGTGCCAGTACCCCCCGGCCAGTAGCTTTTTCAGGCCTGGTCAATCAGCCCCAGCATTTT; cdr3_aa: CASTPRPVAFSGLVNQPQHF; v_call: TRBV19; clone_size: few; d_call: .; j_call: TRBJ1-5
cdr3_nt: TGTGCCAGCAGTCCAACACGGACAGGGAGCTCCTACGAGCAGTACTTC; cdr3_aa: CASSPTRTGSSYEQYF; v_call: TRBV6-2/TRBV6-3; clone_size: few; d_call: TRBD1; j_call: TRBJ2-7
cdr3_nt: TGTGCCAGCCTTGGACAGGGATTTGCCTACGAGCAGTACTTC; cdr3_aa: CASLGQGFAYEQYF; v_call: TRBV2; clone_size: .; d_call: TRBD1; j_call: TRBJ2-7
cdr3_nt: TGCAGTGCTAGAGACGGCAGAACTAATGAAAAACTGTTTTTT; cdr3_aa: CSARDGRTNEKLFF; v_call: TRBV20-1; clone_size: few; d_call: .; j_call: TRBJ1-4
cdr3_nt: TGTGCCAGCGGACCCGCGGACAATCTGTTTTTT; cdr3_aa: CASGPADNLFF; v_call: TRBV2; clone_size: .; d_call: .; j_call: TRBJ2-2
cdr3_nt: TGTGCCAGCAGTGATTTTGGACTAGCGGGGCCCGGGGCCCAGTACTTC; cdr3_aa: CASSDFGLAGPGAQYF; v_call: TRBV2; clone_size: .; d_call: TRBD2; j_call: TRBJ2-5
cdr3_nt: TGTGCCAGTAGTATCCTGAGCTCCTGCAATGAGCAGTTCTTC; cdr3_aa: CASSILSSCNEQFF; v_call: TRBV19; clone_size: .; d_call: .; j_call: TRBJ2-1
cdr3_nt: TGTGCCAGCAGCCGACCCGGACAGAGCAATGAGCAGTTCTTC; cdr3_aa: CASSRPGQSNEQFF; v_call: TRBV14; clone_size: .; d_call: .; j_call: TRBJ2-1
cdr3_nt: TGTGCCAGCAGTTACTCCGAGGGGCTCTACAATGAGCAGTTCTTC; cdr3_aa: CASSYSEGLYNEQFF; v_call: TRBV6-5; clone_size: few; d_call: .; j_call: TRBJ2-1
cdr3_nt: TGTGCCAGCAGCTCCCATGTGATACGGGGGGATACGCAGTATTTT; cdr3_aa: CASSSHVIRGDTQYF; v_call: TRBV7-8; clone_size: few; d_call: .; j_call: TRBJ2-3
cdr3_nt: TGTGCCAGCACCTTACTAGCGGGGGGCTCCTACAATGAGCAGTTCTTC; cdr3_aa: CASTLLAGGSYNEQFF; v_call: TRBV6-1; clone_size: few; d_call: TRBD2; j_call: TRBJ2-1
cdr3_nt: TGTGCCAGCAGCCATGTGTCCGGGACAACTTATGGCTACACCTTC; cdr3_aa: CASSHVSGTTYGYTF; v_call: TRBV4-2; clone_size: .; d_call: .; j_call: TRBJ1-2
cdr3_nt: TGCGCCAGCAGGGGACTAGCAGTAGATACGCAGTATTTT; cdr3_aa: CASRGLAVDTQYF; v_call: TRBV5-1; clone_size: .; d_call: TRBD2; j_call: TRBJ2-3
cdr3_nt: TGTGCCAGCAGCGTACTCGGGGGCGCAGGGAATGAGCAGTTCTTC; cdr3_aa: CASSVLGGAGNEQFF; v_call: TRBV9; clone_size: .; d_call: .; j_call: TRBJ2-1
cdr3_nt: TGTGCCAGCAGCTCCGGGGGTGAGCAGTTCTTC; cdr3_aa: CASSSGGEQFF; v_call: TRBV7-6; clone_size: .; d_call: .; j_call: TRBJ2-1
cdr3_nt: TGTGCCAGCAGTTACCCGACAGGGGAATGGAACACCGGGGAGCTGTTTTTT; cdr3_aa: CASSYPTGEWNTGELFF; v_call: TRBV6-2/TRBV6-3; clone_size: .; d_call: TRBD1; j_call: TRBJ2-2
cdr3_nt: TGCAGTGCTAGAAAAAATTTCAACACTGAAGCTTTCTTT; cdr3_aa: CSARKNFNTEAFF; v_call: TRBV20-1; clone_size: many; d_call: .; j_call: TRBJ1-1
cdr3_nt: TGTGCCAGCAGCCGAACGGACAGGCAAGAGACCCAGTACTTC; cdr3_aa: CASSRTDRQETQYF; v_call: TRBV7-6; clone_size: .; d_call: TRBD1; j_call: TRBJ2-5
cdr3_nt: TGTGCCGGCAGCTTGGGTGCCGGGGAGCTGTTTTTT; cdr3_aa: CAGSLGAGELFF; v_call: TRBV6-6; clone_size: .; d_call: .; j_call: TRBJ2-2
cdr3_nt: TGTGCCAGCAGCCCTGTGACAGCAACTAATGAAAAACTGTTTTTT; cdr3_aa: CASSPVTATNEKLFF; v_call: TRBV28; clone_size: .; d_call: .; j_call: TRBJ1-4
cdr3_nt: TGTGCCAGTAGTATTTTTTCCAACACTGAAGCTTTCTTT; cdr3_aa: CASSIFSNTEAFF; v_call: TRBV19; clone_size: .; d_call: .; j_call: TRBJ1-1
cdr3_nt: TGCGCCAGCAGCGAAGCCCCCAGGGGAGGCTATGGCTACACCTTC; cdr3_aa: CASSEAPRGGYGYTF; v_call: TRBV4-1; clone_size: .; d_call: .; j_call: TRBJ1-2
cdr3_nt: TGTGCCAGCAGCTCCGGGGTTCAGCCCCAGCATTTT; cdr3_aa: CASSSGVQPQHF; v_call: TRBV7-9; clone_size: few; d_call: .; j_call: TRBJ1-5
cdr3_nt: TGTGCCAGCTCATCAGGGACAGGACGCAATCAGCCCCAGCATTTT; cdr3_aa: CASSSGTGRNQPQHF; v_call: TRBV18; clone_size: .; d_call: TRBD1; j_call: TRBJ1-5
cdr3_nt: TGTGCCAGCAGTCTGGTTGGTTGGGGTCAGTACTTC; cdr3_aa: CASSLVGWGQYF; v_call: TRBV12-3/TRBV12-4; clone_size: .; d_call: .; j_call: TRBJ2-4
cdr3_nt: TGCGCCAGCAGCCCTGGGACCCTCTCCTACGAGCAGTACTTC; cdr3_aa: CASSPGTLSYEQYF; v_call: TRBV4-1; clone_size: few; d_call: .; j_call: TRBJ2-7
cdr3_nt: TGTGCCAGCAGCCCCTGGACAGGGTGGGCAGATACGCAGTATTTT; cdr3_aa: CASSPWTGWADTQYF; v_call: TRBV28; clone_size: many; d_call: TRBD1; j_call: TRBJ2-3
cdr3_nt: TGCAGTGCTAAGGCCGGGATGAACACTGAAGCTTTCTTT; cdr3_aa: CSAKAGMNTEAFF; v_call: TRBV20-1; clone_size: .; d_call: .; j_call: TRBJ1-1
cdr3_nt: TGTGCCAGCAGTGGGGGATTGAACACTGAAGCTTTCTTT; cdr3_aa: CASSGGLNTEAFF; v_call: TRBV2; clone_size: .; d_call: .; j_call: TRBJ1-1